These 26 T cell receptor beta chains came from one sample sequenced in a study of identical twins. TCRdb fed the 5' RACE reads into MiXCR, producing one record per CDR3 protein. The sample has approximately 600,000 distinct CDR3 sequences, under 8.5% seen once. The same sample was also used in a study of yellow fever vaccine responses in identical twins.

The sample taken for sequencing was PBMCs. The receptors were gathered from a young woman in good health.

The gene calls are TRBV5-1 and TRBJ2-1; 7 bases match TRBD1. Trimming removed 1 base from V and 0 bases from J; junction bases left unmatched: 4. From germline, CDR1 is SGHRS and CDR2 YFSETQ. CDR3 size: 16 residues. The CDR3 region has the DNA TGCGCCAGCAGCTTGAATGGGGACAGCTCCTACAATGAGCAGTTCTTC. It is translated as CASSLNGDSSYNEQFF. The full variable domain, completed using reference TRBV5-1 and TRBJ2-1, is KAGVTQTPRYLIKTRGQQVTLSCSPISGHRSVSWYQQTPGQGLQFLFEYFSETQRNKGNFPGRFSGRQFSNSRSEMNVSTLELGDSALYLCASSLNGDSSYNEQFFGPGTRLTVL.

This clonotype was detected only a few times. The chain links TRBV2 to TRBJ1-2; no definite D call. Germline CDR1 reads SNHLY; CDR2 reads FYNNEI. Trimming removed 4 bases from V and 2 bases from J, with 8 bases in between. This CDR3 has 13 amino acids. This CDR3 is CASSVAGNYGYTF. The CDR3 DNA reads TGTGCCAGCAGTGTGGCGGGCAACTATGGCTACACCTTC.

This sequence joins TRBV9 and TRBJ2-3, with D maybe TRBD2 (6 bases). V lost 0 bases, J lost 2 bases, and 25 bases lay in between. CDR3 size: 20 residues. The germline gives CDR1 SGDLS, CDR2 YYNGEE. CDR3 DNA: TGTGCCAGCAGCGTAGAGGGCGTTGGCGGGACCGCTCTTCCCACAGATACGCAGTATTTT. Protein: CASSVEGVGGTALPTDTQYF.

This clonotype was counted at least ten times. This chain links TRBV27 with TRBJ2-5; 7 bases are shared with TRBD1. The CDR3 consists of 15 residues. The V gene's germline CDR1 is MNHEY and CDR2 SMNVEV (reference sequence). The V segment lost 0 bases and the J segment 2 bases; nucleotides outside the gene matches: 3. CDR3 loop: CASSLSLDRQETQYF. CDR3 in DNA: TGTGCCAGCAGTTTATCCTTGGACAGGCAAGAGACCCAGTACTTC.

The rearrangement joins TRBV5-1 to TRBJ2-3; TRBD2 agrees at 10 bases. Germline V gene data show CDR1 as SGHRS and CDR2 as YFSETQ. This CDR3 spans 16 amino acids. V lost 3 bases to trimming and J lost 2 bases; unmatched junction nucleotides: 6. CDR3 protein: CASSSGTSANTDTQYF. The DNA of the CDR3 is TGCGCCAGCAGCTCGGGGACTAGCGCGAACACAGATACGCAGTATTTT.

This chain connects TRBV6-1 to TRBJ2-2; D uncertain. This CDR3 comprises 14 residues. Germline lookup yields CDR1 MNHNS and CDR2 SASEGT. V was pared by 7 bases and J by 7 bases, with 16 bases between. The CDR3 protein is CASIGRGVLGELFF. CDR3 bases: TGTGCCAGCATAGGGCGTGGGGTCCTCGGGGAGCTGTTTTTT.

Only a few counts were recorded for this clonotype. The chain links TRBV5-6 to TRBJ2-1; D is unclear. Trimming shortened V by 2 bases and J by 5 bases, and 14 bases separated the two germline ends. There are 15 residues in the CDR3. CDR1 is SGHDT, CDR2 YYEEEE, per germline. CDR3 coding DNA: TGTGCCAGCAGCTTAGAGCAAATCCCCCACAATGAGCAGTTCTTC. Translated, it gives CASSLEQIPHNEQFF.

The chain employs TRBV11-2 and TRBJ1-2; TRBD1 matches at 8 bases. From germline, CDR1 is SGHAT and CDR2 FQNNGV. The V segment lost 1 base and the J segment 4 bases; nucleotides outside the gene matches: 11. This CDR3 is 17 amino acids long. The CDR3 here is CASSLAPPDRGSYGYTF. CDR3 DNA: TGTGCCAGCAGCTTAGCACCACCCGACAGGGGTAGCTATGGCTACACCTTC.

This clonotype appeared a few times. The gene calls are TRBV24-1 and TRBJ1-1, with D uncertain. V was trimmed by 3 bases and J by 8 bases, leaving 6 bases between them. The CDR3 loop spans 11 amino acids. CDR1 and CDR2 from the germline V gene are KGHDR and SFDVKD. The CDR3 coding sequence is TGTGCCACCAGTGATACAAAGGAAGCTTTCTTT. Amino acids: CATSDTKEAFF.

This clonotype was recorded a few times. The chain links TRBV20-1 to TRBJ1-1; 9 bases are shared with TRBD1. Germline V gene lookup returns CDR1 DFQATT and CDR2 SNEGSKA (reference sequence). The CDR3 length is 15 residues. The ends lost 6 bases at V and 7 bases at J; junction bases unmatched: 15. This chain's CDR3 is CSAPLPGQGGGEAFF. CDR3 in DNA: TGCAGTGCCCCCCTCCCGGGACAGGGCGGGGGTGAAGCTTTCTTT.

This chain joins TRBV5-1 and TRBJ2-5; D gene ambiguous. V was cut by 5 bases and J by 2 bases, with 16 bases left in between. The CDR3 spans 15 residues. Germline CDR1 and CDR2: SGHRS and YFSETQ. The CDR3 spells CASSLAARPQETQYF. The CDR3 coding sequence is TGCGCCAGCAGTCTGGCAGCCAGACCGCAAGAGACCCAGTACTTC.

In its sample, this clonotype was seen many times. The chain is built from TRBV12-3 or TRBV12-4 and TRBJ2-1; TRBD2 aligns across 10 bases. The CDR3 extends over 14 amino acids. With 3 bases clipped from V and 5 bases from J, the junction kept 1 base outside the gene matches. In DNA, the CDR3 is TGTGCCAGCAGTTTGACTAGCGGGCACAATGAGCAGTTCTTC. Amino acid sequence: CASSLTSGHNEQFF.

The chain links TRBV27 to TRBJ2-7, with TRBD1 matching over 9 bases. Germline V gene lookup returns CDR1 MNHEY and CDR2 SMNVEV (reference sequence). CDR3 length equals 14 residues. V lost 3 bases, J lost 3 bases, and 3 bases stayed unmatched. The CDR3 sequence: CASSFLTGGYEQYF. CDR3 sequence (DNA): TGTGCCAGCAGTTTTCTGACAGGGGGCTACGAGCAGTACTTC.

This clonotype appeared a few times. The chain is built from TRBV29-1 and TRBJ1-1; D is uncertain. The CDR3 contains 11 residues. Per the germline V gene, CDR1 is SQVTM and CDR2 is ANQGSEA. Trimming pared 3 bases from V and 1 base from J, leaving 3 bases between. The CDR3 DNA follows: TGCAGCGTTGATCCGAACACTGAAGCTTTCTTT. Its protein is CSVDPNTEAFF.

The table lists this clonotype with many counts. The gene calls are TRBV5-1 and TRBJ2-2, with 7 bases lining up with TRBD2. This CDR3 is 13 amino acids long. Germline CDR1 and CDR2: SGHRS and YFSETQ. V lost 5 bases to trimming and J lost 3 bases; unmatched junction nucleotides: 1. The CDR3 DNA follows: TGCGCCAGCAGAGCGGGATACACCGGGGAGCTGTTTTTT. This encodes CASRAGYTGELFF. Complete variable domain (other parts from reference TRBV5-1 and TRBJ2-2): KAGVTQTPRYLIKTRGQQVTLSCSPISGHRSVSWYQQTPGQGLQFLFEYFSETQRNKGNFPGRFSGRQFSNSRSEMNVSTLELGDSALYLCASRAGYTGELFFGEGSRLTVL.

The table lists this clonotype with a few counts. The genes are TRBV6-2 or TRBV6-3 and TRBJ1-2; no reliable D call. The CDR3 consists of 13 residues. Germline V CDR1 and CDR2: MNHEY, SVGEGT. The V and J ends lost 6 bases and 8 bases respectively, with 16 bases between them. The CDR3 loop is CASSDTRREGYTF. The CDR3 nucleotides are TGTGCCAGCAGCGACACGAGACGTGAGGGCTACACCTTC.

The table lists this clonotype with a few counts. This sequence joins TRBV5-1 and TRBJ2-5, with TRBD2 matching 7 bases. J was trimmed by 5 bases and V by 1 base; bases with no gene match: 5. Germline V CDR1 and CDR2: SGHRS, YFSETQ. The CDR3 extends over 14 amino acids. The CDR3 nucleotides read TGCGCCAGCAGCTTGTCTGGACTAGGGGAGACCCAGTACTTC. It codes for CASSLSGLGETQYF.

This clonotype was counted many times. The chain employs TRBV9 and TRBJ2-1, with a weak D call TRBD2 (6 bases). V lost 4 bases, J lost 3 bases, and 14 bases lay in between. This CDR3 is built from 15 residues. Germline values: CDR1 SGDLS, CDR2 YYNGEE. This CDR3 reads CASSFGLPIYNEQFF. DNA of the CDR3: TGTGCCAGCAGCTTCGGACTACCGATCTACAATGAGCAGTTCTTC.

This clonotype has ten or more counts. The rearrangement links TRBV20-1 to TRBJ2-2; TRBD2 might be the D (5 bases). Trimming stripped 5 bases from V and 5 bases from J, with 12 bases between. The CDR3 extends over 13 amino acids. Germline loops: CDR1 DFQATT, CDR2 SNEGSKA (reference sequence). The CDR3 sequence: CSAPTGFTGELFF. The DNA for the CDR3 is TGCAGTGCTCCTACGGGGTTTACCGGGGAGCTGTTTTTT.

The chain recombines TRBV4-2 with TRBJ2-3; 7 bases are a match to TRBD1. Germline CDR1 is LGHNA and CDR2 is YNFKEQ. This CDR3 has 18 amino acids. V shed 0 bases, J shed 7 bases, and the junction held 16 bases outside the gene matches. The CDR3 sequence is CASSQDMALRQGLNTQYF. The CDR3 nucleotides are TGTGCCAGCAGCCAAGATATGGCTTTGAGACAGGGCTTAAATACGCAGTATTTT.

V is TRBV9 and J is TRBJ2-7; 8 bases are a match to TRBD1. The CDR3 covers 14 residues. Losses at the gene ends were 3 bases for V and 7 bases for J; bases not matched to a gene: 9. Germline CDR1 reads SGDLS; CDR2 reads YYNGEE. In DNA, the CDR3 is TGTGCCAGCAGCGGACCGACAGGGGAAGGGGAGCAGTACGTC. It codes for CASSGPTGEGEQYV.

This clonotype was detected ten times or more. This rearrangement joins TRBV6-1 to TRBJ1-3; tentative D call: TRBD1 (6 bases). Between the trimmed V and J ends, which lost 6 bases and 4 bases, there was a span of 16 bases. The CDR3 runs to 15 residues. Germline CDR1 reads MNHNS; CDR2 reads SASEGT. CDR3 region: CASRTGTQGGNTIYF. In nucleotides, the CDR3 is TGTGCCAGCAGAACCGGGACACAGGGAGGAAACACCATATATTTT.

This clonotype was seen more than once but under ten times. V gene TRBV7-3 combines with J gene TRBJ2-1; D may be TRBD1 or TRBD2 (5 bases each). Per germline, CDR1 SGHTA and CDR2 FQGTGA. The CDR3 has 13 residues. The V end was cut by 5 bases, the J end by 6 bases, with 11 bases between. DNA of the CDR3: TGTGCCAGCAGCCAGGGACCCGCCAATGAGCAGTTCTTC. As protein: CASSQGPANEQFF.

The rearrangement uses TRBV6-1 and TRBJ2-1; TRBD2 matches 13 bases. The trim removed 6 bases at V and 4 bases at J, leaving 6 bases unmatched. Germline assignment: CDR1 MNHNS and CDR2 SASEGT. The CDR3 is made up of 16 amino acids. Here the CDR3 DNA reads TGTGCCAGCAGCCGTAAGACTAGCGGGGGGTACAATGAGCAGTTCTTC. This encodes CASSRKTSGGYNEQFF.

The CDR3 DNA reads TGTGCCAGCAGGCCTCAGGAGGGACCGAGGCTCGGAAACACCATATATTTT. This encodes CASRPQEGPRLGNTIYF. The gene calls are TRBV13 and TRBJ1-3; maybe TRBD1 (5 bases). The germline V gene encodes CDR1 PRHDT and CDR2 FYEKMQ (reference sequence). V was cut by 6 bases and J by 4 bases, with 22 bases left in between. The CDR3 runs to 17 residues.

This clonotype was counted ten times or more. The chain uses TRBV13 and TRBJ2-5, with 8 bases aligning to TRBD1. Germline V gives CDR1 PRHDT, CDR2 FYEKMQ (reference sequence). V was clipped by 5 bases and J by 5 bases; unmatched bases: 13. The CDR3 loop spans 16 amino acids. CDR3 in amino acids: CASSPRYRGLEETQYF. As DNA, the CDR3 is TGTGCCAGCAGCCCCCGGTACAGGGGGTTGGAGGAGACCCAGTACTTC. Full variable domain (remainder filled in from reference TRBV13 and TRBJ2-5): AAGVIQSPRHLIKEKRETATLKCYPIPRHDTVYWYQQGPGQDPQFLISFYEKMQSDKGSIPDRFSAQQFSDYHSELNMSSLELGDSALYFCASSPRYRGLEETQYFGPGTRLLVL.